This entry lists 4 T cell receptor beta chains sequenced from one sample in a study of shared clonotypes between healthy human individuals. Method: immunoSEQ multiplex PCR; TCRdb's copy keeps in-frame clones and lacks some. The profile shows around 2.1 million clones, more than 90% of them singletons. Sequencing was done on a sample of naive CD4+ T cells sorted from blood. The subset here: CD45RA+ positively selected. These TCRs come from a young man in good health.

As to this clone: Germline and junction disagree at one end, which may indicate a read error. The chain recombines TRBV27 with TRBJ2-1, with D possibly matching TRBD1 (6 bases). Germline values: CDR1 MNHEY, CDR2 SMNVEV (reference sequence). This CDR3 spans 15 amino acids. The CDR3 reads CASSVSGALYNEQFF. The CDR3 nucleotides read TGTGCCAGCAGTGTATCAGGGGCGTTATACAATGAGCAGTTCTTC.

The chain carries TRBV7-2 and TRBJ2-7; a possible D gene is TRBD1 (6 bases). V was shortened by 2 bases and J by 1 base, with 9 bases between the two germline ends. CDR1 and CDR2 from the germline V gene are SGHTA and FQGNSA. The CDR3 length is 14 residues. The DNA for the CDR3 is TGTGCCAGCAGCTTAAACAGGGTTTCCTACGAGCAGTACTTC. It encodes CASSLNRVSYEQYF.

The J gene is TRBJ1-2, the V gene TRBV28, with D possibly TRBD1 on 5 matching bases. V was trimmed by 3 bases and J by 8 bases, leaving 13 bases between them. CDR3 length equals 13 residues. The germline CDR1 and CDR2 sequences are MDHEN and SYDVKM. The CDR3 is CASSLRGGRGYTF. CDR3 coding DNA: TGTGCCAGCAGTTTGAGGGGCGGCCGGGGCTACACCTTC.

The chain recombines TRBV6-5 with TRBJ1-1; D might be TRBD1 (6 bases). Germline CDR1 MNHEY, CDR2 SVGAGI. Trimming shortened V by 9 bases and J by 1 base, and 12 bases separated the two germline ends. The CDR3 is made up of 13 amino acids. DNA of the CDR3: TGTGCCAGTACGAGGACAGCGAACACTGAAGCTTTCTTT. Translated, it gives CASTRTANTEAFF.